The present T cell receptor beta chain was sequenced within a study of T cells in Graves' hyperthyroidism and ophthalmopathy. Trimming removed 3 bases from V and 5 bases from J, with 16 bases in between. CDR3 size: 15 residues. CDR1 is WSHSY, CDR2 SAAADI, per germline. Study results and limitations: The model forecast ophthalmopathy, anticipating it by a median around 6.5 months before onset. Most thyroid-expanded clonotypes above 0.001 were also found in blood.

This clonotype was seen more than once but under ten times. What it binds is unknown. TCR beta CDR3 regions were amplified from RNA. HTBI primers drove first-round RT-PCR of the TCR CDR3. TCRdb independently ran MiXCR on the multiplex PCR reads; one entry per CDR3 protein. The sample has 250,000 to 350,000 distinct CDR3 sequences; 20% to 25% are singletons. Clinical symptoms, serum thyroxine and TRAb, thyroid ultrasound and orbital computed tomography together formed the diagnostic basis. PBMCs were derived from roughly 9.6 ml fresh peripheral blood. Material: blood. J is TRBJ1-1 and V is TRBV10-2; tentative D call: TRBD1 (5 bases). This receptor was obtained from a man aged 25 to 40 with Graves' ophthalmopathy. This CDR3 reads CASSDNSGRGTEAFF. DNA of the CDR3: TGCGCCAGCAGTGATAATTCAGGTAGGGGAACTGAAGCTTTCTTT.